This entry lists 20 T cell receptor beta chains sequenced from one sample in a study of CD8+CD57+ T cells in acquired aplastic anemia. Genomic DNA acted as the template from which TCR beta VDJ combination and CDR3 sequence profiling were carried out. TCRdb processed the reads anew with MiXCR; each CDR3 protein has one entry. The sample yields 400,000 to 450,000 distinct CDR3 sequences, roughly 68% seen once. Sequencing used sorted CD4+, CD8+, or CD8+CD57+ T cells (not recorded which) from PBMCs. These receptors were taken from a human donor in good health, serving as a control.

This chain uses TRBV19 with TRBJ2-3; tentatively, D is TRBD1 (6 bases). This CDR3 contains 15 residues. The V gene's germline CDR1 is LNHDA and CDR2 SQIVND (reference sequence). The ends were cut back, 10 bases at V and 1 base at J, with 18 bases in the middle. In nucleotides, the CDR3 is TGTGCCACGAAACAGGGCCGAGATCGCACAGATACGCAGTATTTT. Residues: CATKQGRDRTDTQYF.

The sample holds a few counts of this clonotype. This may come from a read error, since a much larger clone is one base off. The V and J genes are TRBV12-3 or TRBV12-4 and TRBJ1-4; D not certain. The V and J ends lost 3 bases and 10 bases respectively, with 15 bases between them. The CDR3 consists of 14 residues. CDR3 in amino acids: CASSFARGEGKLFF. Written as DNA, the CDR3 is TGTGCCAGCAGTTTTGCCCGAGGTGAGGGAAAACTGTTTTTT.

About this clonotype: A much larger clone is a single base away; this may be a read error. The chain has TRBV7-3 and TRBJ2-3, with D possibly called TRBD1 or TRBD2 (6 bases each). CDR1 is SGHTA, CDR2 FQGTGA, per germline. CDR3 size: 12 residues. CDR3 loop: CASSPDTGAQCF. The CDR3 nucleotides read TGTGCCAGCAGCCCAGACACGGGGGCGCAGTGTTTT. The full variable domain, rest sourced from reference TRBV7-3 and TRBJ2-3, is GAGVSQTPSNKVTEKGKYVELRCDPISGHTALYWYRQSLGQGPEFLIYFQGTGAADDSGLPNDRFFAVRPEGSVSTLKIQRTERGDSAVYLCASSPDTGAQCFGPGTRLTVL.

Concerning this clonotype: One end of the junction is discordant with germline, which a read error may explain. The rearrangement uses TRBV2 and TRBJ1-5; D is perhaps TRBD1 (6 bases). The V gene's germline CDR1 is SNHLY and CDR2 FYNNEI. The CDR3 has 14 amino acids. CDR3: CASSCQGGDKRQLF. CDR3 nucleotide sequence: TGTGCCAGCAGCTGCCAGGGAGGGGACAAGCGCCAGCTTTTT. Using reference TRBV2 and TRBJ1-5 for the parts outside the CDR3, the full variable domain is EPEVTQTPSHQVTQMGQEVILRCVPISNHLYFYWYRQILGQKVEFLVSFYNNEISEKSEIFDDQFSVERPDGSNFTLKIRSTKLEDSAMYFCASSCQGGDKRQLFGDGTRLSIL.

As concerns this clonotype: A read error is likely, as this CDR3 ends without the conserved phenylalanine or tryptophan. The chain couples TRBV9 to TRBJ1-1; tentatively, D is TRBD1 (5 bases). The CDR3 loop spans 12 amino acids. With 10 bases removed from V and 8 bases from J, the gap between germline ends came to 18 bases. Per the germline V gene, CDR1 is SGDLS and CDR2 is YYNGEE. The CDR3 loop is CAGGRRATEAFI. CDR3 sequence (DNA): TGTGCCGGGGGACGACGAGCCACGGAAGCTTTCATT.

Ten or more counts support this clonotype. V and J are TRBV15 and TRBJ2-7; TRBD2 might be the D (6 bases). This CDR3 has 13 amino acids. CDR1 is LNHNV, CDR2 YYDKDF, per germline (reference sequence). V was clipped by 1 base and J by 9 bases, with 13 bases between them. The CDR3 DNA reads as TGTGCCACCAGCAGAGGGGGGACTGCGGGGCAGTACTTC. As protein: CATSRGGTAGQYF.

A word on this clonotype: One end of the junction varies from germline; a read error may be responsible. CDR3 sequence reads: CASSLGAENTGELFF. As DNA, the CDR3 is TGTGCCAGCAGCTTAGGGGCAGAGAACACCGGGGAGCTGTTTTTT. V is TRBV5-1 and J is TRBJ2-2; maybe TRBD1 (5 bases). The germline V gene has CDR1 SGHRS and CDR2 YFSETQ. The CDR3 has 15 amino acids.

CDR3 sequence: CAISVEPGSYGYTF. CDR3 bases: TGTGCCATCAGTGTTGAGCCAGGAAGTTATGGCTACACCTTC. The genes are TRBV10-3 and TRBJ1-2; no clear D gene. The CDR3 length is 14 residues. CDR1 and CDR2 (germline): ENHRY, SYGVKD. The V and J ends lost 4 bases and 5 bases respectively, with 14 bases between them.

This clonotype was seen many times. The CDR3 here is CASSPTTSSYEQYF. The CDR3 nucleotides read TGTGCCAGCAGCCCCACCACTAGCTCCTACGAGCAGTACTTC. This chain connects TRBV9 to TRBJ2-7, with a possible D match to TRBD2 (5 bases). The CDR3 extends over 14 amino acids. The ends were cut back, 4 bases at V and 0 bases at J, with 11 bases in the middle. In germline, CDR1 is SGDLS, CDR2 YYNGEE.

With regard to this clonotype: Since no conserved phenylalanine or tryptophan closes the CDR3, a read error is the likely cause. It is unclear where the CDR3 begins or ends on the DNA, so no DNA is shown, and the CDR3 is as TCRdb lists it. The chain couples TRBV29-1 to TRBJ2-7; TRBD1 reflects the table's D call only, with no check against the DNA. Germline CDR1 is SQVTM and CDR2 is ANQGSEA. The CDR3 is 16 amino acids long, termini counted. The CDR3 here is CSVGGGTGNQPQHFGD.

The chain recombines TRBV29-1 with TRBJ2-1; D perhaps matches TRBD1 (6 bases). This CDR3 has 12 amino acids. Looked up from germline, CDR1 is SQVTM and CDR2 is ANQGSEA. The ends were cut back, 6 bases at V and 5 bases at J, with 11 bases in the middle. Written as DNA, the CDR3 is TGCAGCGTAGCTACAGGGAACAATGAGCAGTTCTTC. Its protein is CSVATGNNEQFF.

This chain joins TRBV9 and TRBJ2-1; no reliable D call. Germline V lookup: CDR1 SGDLS, CDR2 YYNGEE. The CDR3 extends over 13 amino acids. V was pared by 5 bases and J by 5 bases, with 11 bases between. The CDR3 sequence: CASSEGLDNEQFF. The CDR3 nucleotides read TGTGCCAGCAGTGAAGGGCTAGACAATGAGCAGTTCTTC.

Details on this clonotype: A much larger clonotype is one base distant, so this may be a read error. The rearrangement uses TRBV9 and TRBJ1-1, with D possibly being TRBD1 (5 bases). Germline V gene data show CDR1 as SGDLS and CDR2 as YYNGEE. The V end was cut by 4 bases, the J end by 3 bases, with 13 bases between. CDR3 size: 14 residues. The CDR3 bases are TGTGCCAGCAGCCTCAGGGAGTTGGACACTGAAGCTTTCTTT. Translation gives CASSLRELDTEAFF.

The chain links TRBV7-2 to TRBJ2-3; no firm D call. The CDR3 loop spans 15 amino acids. V lost 4 bases and J 15 bases, leaving 26 bases between the germline ends. The germline V gene encodes CDR1 SGHTA and CDR2 FQGNSA. The CDR3 DNA sequence: TGTGCCAGCAGCTCCCAGGAAGCAATCACCCCCAGCATTTATTTT. Translation gives CASSSQEAITPSIYF.

This clonotype was picked up a small number of times. A read error may explain this, as a much larger clone is one base away. This chain links TRBV12-3 or TRBV12-4 with TRBJ2-1; D uncertain. The CDR3 totals 14 residues. Trimming stripped 3 bases from V and 2 bases from J, with 8 bases between. DNA for the CDR3: TGTGCCAGCAGTTTGGATGGACCCTACAATGAGCAGTTCTTC. It is translated as CASSLDGPYNEQFF.

This clonotype was observed a few times. The gene calls are TRBV11-2 and TRBJ1-5; D remains unclear. V dropped 1 base and J dropped 4 bases, with 8 bases sitting between them. Germline V lookup: CDR1 SGHAT, CDR2 FQNNGV. This CDR3 comprises 14 residues. The CDR3 DNA reads TGTGCCAGCAGCTTAGCTCGGGGAAATCAGCCCCAGCATTTT. As protein: CASSLARGNQPQHF.

The V gene is TRBV10-3, the J gene TRBJ2-7, with D possibly TRBD1 on 5 matching bases. The CDR3 runs 16 residues. Germline-derived CDR1 and CDR2 are ENHRY and SYGVKD. The V end was cut by 4 bases, the J end by 1 base, with 17 bases between. CDR3 bases: TGTGCCATCAGTGGCGGTGGGGCGCAAAGGTCCTACGAGCAGTACTTC. Protein product: CAISGGGAQRSYEQYF.

The rearrangement links TRBV11-2 to TRBJ1-2; weak D call: TRBD1 (5 bases). There are 13 residues in the CDR3. Looked up from germline, CDR1 is SGHAT and CDR2 is FQNNGV. The germline V and J ends were trimmed by 6 bases and 6 bases, with 14 bases remaining between them. CDR3 coding DNA: TGTGCCAGCAGTTTACAAGCGGGGGATGGCTACACCTTC. Its protein product is CASSLQAGDGYTF.

The CDR3 DNA is TGCAGTGCGGAGGGACGGCCAAGCCTATACGAGCAGTACTTC. It specifies CSAEGRPSLYEQYF. The chain uses TRBV20-1 and TRBJ2-7, with TRBD2 as a possible D gene (6 bases). Germline-derived CDR1 and CDR2 are DFQATT and SNEGSKA (reference sequence). Trimming took off 6 bases at V and 4 bases at J, with 19 bases between the two ends. The length of the CDR3 is 14 residues.

With respect to this clonotype: A much more abundant neighbour one base away suggests this may be a read error. The rearrangement uses TRBV27 and TRBJ1-5; weak D call: TRBD1 (5 bases). Germline CDR1 and CDR2: MNHEY and SMNVEV (reference sequence). The CDR3 loop spans 12 amino acids. CDR3 sequence (DNA): TGTGCCGGCAGGGAATATGGGCAGCCCCAGCATTTT. It is translated as CAGREYGQPQHF.